A selection of T cell receptor beta chains follows, all from one sample in a study of post-analysis software for immune sequencing data. TCRdb ran MiXCR on the PCR reads and lists one entry per CDR3 protein. Here the sample spans 350,000 to 450,000 distinct CDR3 sequences, more than 30% being singletons. Sequenced input: blood. The receptors shown here come from a girl aged 2 to 10 with multiple sclerosis. CDR3s include the opening cysteine and the closing phenylalanine or tryptophan. D genes are given only for firm matches. Part of the rows lack a size; the others show once, few, many or a class for expanded clones.

j_call: TRBJ2-5
cdr3_length: 14
clone_size: few
v_call: TRBV12-3/TRBV12-4
d_call: TRBD1
cdr3_nt: TGTGCCAGCAGCCGGACAGGGAGGTCAGAGACCCAGTACTTC
cdr3_aa: CASSRTGRSETQYF

j_call: TRBJ2-1
cdr3_length: 15
clone_size: many
v_call: TRBV30
d_call: TRBD2
cdr3_nt: TGTGCCTGGAGTGGAGGGAGCGGGGGTGCAATGAAGGAGTTCTTC
cdr3_aa: CAWSGGSGGAMKEFF

j_call: TRBJ2-3
cdr3_length: 16
clone_size: few
v_call: TRBV12-3/TRBV12-4
d_call: NA
cdr3_nt: TGTGCCAGCAGTACACCTTTGACACTTATCACAGATACGCAGTATTTT
cdr3_aa: CASSTPLTLITDTQYF

j_call: TRBJ2-1
cdr3_length: 16
clone_size: NA
v_call: TRBV7-9
d_call: TRBD2
cdr3_nt: TGTGCCAGCAGCCCTAATCTAGCGGGAGGCTACAATGAGCAGTTCTTC
cdr3_aa: CASSPNLAGGYNEQFF

j_call: TRBJ2-5
cdr3_length: 12
clone_size: NA
v_call: TRBV6-5
d_call: NA
cdr3_nt: TGTGCCAGCAGAAGTCACAGAGAGACCCAGTACTTC
cdr3_aa: CASRSHRETQYF

j_call: TRBJ2-5
cdr3_length: 15
clone_size: few
v_call: TRBV10-3
d_call: TRBD2
cdr3_nt: TGTGCCATCAGGGCGACTAGCGGGGTACAAGAGACCCAGTACTTC
cdr3_aa: CAIRATSGVQETQYF

j_call: TRBJ2-1
cdr3_length: 15
clone_size: few
v_call: TRBV7-3
d_call: NA
cdr3_nt: TGTGCCAGCAGCTTAATATGGGGCCGACTCAATGAGCAGTTCTTC
cdr3_aa: CASSLIWGRLNEQFF

j_call: TRBJ2-7
cdr3_length: 11
clone_size: NA
v_call: TRBV7-9
d_call: NA
cdr3_nt: TGTGCCAGCAGCTTGTACGATGAGCAGTACTTC
cdr3_aa: CASSLYDEQYF

j_call: TRBJ2-3
cdr3_length: 21
clone_size: few
v_call: TRBV6-5
d_call: TRBD2
cdr3_nt: TGTGCCAGCAGTTACTCCGCGAGGGGTAGCGGGGCGATTCCTAGCACAGATACGCAGTATTTT
cdr3_aa: CASSYSARGSGAIPSTDTQYF

j_call: TRBJ2-1
cdr3_length: 15
clone_size: few
v_call: TRBV20-1
d_call: TRBD2
cdr3_nt: TGCAGTGCCTGGACTAGCGGGAGGGGAAACAATGAGCAGTTCTTC
cdr3_aa: CSAWTSGRGNNEQFF

j_call: TRBJ1-4
cdr3_length: 17
clone_size: NA
v_call: TRBV28
d_call: NA
cdr3_nt: TGTGCCAGCAGTTTATTTATGTGGGGTACAACTAATGAAAAACTGTTTTTT
cdr3_aa: CASSLFMWGTTNEKLFF

j_call: TRBJ1-1
cdr3_length: 15
clone_size: NA
v_call: TRBV7-9
d_call: TRBD1
cdr3_nt: TGTGCCAGCAGCTCGGGACAGACTCGGAACACTGAAGCTTTCTTT
cdr3_aa: CASSSGQTRNTEAFF

j_call: TRBJ2-1
cdr3_length: 17
clone_size: NA
v_call: TRBV10-3
d_call: TRBD1
cdr3_nt: TGTGCCATCAGTGAGTCGGGGGGACAGGCCTACTACAATGAGCAGTTCTTC
cdr3_aa: CAISESGGQAYYNEQFF

j_call: TRBJ2-1
cdr3_length: 16
clone_size: NA
v_call: TRBV7-2
d_call: TRBD2
cdr3_nt: TGTGCCAGCAGCTTAGCGCTAGCGGTAAATCACAATGAGCAGTTCTTC
cdr3_aa: CASSLALAVNHNEQFF

j_call: TRBJ1-2
cdr3_length: 14
clone_size: NA
v_call: TRBV5-1
d_call: NA
cdr3_nt: TGCGCCAGCAGCTTGGCCTTGGACAAATTCGGCTACACCTTC
cdr3_aa: CASSLALDKFGYTF

j_call: TRBJ2-3
cdr3_length: 17
clone_size: NA
v_call: TRBV7-2
d_call: TRBD2
cdr3_nt: TGTGCCAACAGCTTAGGTTTACTAGCGGGACGCACAGATACGCAGTATTTT
cdr3_aa: CANSLGLLAGRTDTQYF

j_call: TRBJ2-2
cdr3_length: 15
clone_size: NA
v_call: TRBV5-1
d_call: NA
cdr3_nt: TGCGCCAGCAGGAAACTTGGTCCAGGGGCCGGGGAGCTGTTTTTT
cdr3_aa: CASRKLGPGAGELFF

j_call: TRBJ2-5
cdr3_length: 13
clone_size: NA
v_call: TRBV20-1
d_call: NA
cdr3_nt: TGCAGCGGGGAGGAGGGTTGGCAAGAGACCCAGTACTTC
cdr3_aa: CSGEEGWQETQYF

j_call: TRBJ2-7
cdr3_length: 13
clone_size: few
v_call: TRBV29-1
d_call: TRBD1
cdr3_nt: TGCAGCGTTGAGGGGACAGCGGACTACGAGCAGTACTTC
cdr3_aa: CSVEGTADYEQYF

j_call: TRBJ2-3
cdr3_length: 14
clone_size: NA
v_call: TRBV6-5
d_call: NA
cdr3_nt: TGTGCCAGCAGTTCTGGCCCCAGCACAGATACGCAGTATTTT
cdr3_aa: CASSSGPSTDTQYF

j_call: TRBJ2-5
cdr3_length: 13
clone_size: NA
v_call: TRBV29-1
d_call: NA
cdr3_nt: TGCAGCGCCGATGTGAGGACACAAGAGACCCAGTACTTC
cdr3_aa: CSADVRTQETQYF

j_call: TRBJ1-3
cdr3_length: 16
clone_size: NA
v_call: TRBV9
d_call: TRBD1
cdr3_nt: TGTGCCAGCAGCAAGGGACAGCAGCACTCTGGAAACACCATATATTTT
cdr3_aa: CASSKGQQHSGNTIYF

j_call: TRBJ2-3
cdr3_length: 13
clone_size: NA
v_call: TRBV18
d_call: NA
cdr3_nt: TGTGCCAGCTCACCACCGGTAACAGATACGCAGTATTTT
cdr3_aa: CASSPPVTDTQYF

j_call: TRBJ1-5
cdr3_length: 17
clone_size: NA
v_call: TRBV20-1
d_call: NA
cdr3_nt: TGCAGTGCTAGAAGTAAGGGGGGCGCGTGGGGCAATCAGCCCCAGCATTTT
cdr3_aa: CSARSKGGAWGNQPQHF

j_call: TRBJ1-1
cdr3_length: 14
clone_size: NA
v_call: TRBV19
d_call: NA
cdr3_nt: TGTGCCAGTAGTATGCCGCCCACGAACACTGAAGCTTTCTTT
cdr3_aa: CASSMPPTNTEAFF

j_call: TRBJ2-3
cdr3_length: 15
clone_size: NA
v_call: TRBV29-1
d_call: NA
cdr3_nt: TGCAGCGTTGAAGGGGCGCCATCCGGGACAGATACGCAGTATTTT
cdr3_aa: CSVEGAPSGTDTQYF

j_call: TRBJ2-7
cdr3_length: 14
clone_size: NA
v_call: TRBV29-1
d_call: TRBD2
cdr3_nt: TGCAGCGTATCCGGGCCCCGGGGGGGTTACGAGCAGTACTTC
cdr3_aa: CSVSGPRGGYEQYF

j_call: TRBJ1-2
cdr3_length: 13
clone_size: NA
v_call: TRBV3-1
d_call: TRBD1
cdr3_nt: TGTGCCAGCAGCCCAACAGGGGGCGGTGGCTACACCTTC
cdr3_aa: CASSPTGGGGYTF

j_call: TRBJ2-4
cdr3_length: 15
clone_size: few
v_call: TRBV5-1
d_call: TRBD1
cdr3_nt: TGCGCCAGCAGCTTGAGGGGACAGCTCAAAAACATTCAGTACTTC
cdr3_aa: CASSLRGQLKNIQYF

j_call: TRBJ2-3
cdr3_length: 16
clone_size: NA
v_call: TRBV7-2
d_call: NA
cdr3_nt: TGTGCCAGCAGCTTGATTGGCGGGGGCGGAACAGATACGCAGTATTTT
cdr3_aa: CASSLIGGGGTDTQYF

j_call: TRBJ2-3
cdr3_length: 17
clone_size: few
v_call: TRBV4-1
d_call: NA
cdr3_nt: TGCGCCAACAGCCAAGATACGGGCGGGATGTATTCCGATACGCAGTATTTT
cdr3_aa: CANSQDTGGMYSDTQYF

j_call: TRBJ2-1
cdr3_length: 14
clone_size: few
v_call: TRBV29-1
d_call: TRBD2
cdr3_nt: TGCAGCGTTGAGGATGTGCGGGAGTACAATGAGCAGTTCTTC
cdr3_aa: CSVEDVREYNEQFF

j_call: TRBJ2-5
cdr3_length: 16
clone_size: few
v_call: TRBV7-2
d_call: TRBD2
cdr3_nt: TGTGCCAGCAGCTCTCATCGACTAGCGGGGGAAGAGACCCAGTACTTC
cdr3_aa: CASSSHRLAGEETQYF

j_call: TRBJ1-1
cdr3_length: 14
clone_size: NA
v_call: TRBV28
d_call: NA
cdr3_nt: TGTGCCAGCAGTTTACCGTTTCAGAACACTGAAGCTTTCTTT
cdr3_aa: CASSLPFQNTEAFF

j_call: TRBJ1-1
cdr3_length: 13
clone_size: few
v_call: TRBV3-1
d_call: NA
cdr3_nt: TGTGCCAGCAGCCAAGTCGGAGGCTCCGGGGCTTTCTTT
cdr3_aa: CASSQVGGSGAFF

j_call: TRBJ2-1
cdr3_length: 17
clone_size: few
v_call: TRBV6-6
d_call: TRBD2
cdr3_nt: TGTGCCAGCAGTTACCCTAGCGGGAGGCCCTCCTACAATGAGCAGTTCTTC
cdr3_aa: CASSYPSGRPSYNEQFF

j_call: TRBJ2-7
cdr3_length: 15
clone_size: NA
v_call: TRBV10-3
d_call: TRBD1
cdr3_nt: TGTGCCATCAGTGAGCCGACAGGGAAATCCTACGAGCAGTACTTC
cdr3_aa: CAISEPTGKSYEQYF

j_call: TRBJ2-7
cdr3_length: 15
clone_size: NA
v_call: TRBV12-3/TRBV12-4
d_call: NA
cdr3_nt: TGTGCCAGCAGTTTAGGACTAGTGGGGGCCTACGAGCAGTACTTC
cdr3_aa: CASSLGLVGAYEQYF

j_call: TRBJ2-5
cdr3_length: 15
clone_size: NA
v_call: TRBV12-3/TRBV12-4
d_call: TRBD2
cdr3_nt: TGTGCCAGCAGTTTGCCTAGCGGGGGACAAGAGACCCAGTACTTC
cdr3_aa: CASSLPSGGQETQYF

j_call: TRBJ1-5
cdr3_length: 16
clone_size: NA
v_call: TRBV20-1
d_call: TRBD1
cdr3_nt: TGCAGTGCTAGGGCACAGGGGGCGATTAGCAATCAGCCCCAGCATTTT
cdr3_aa: CSARAQGAISNQPQHF

j_call: TRBJ1-1
cdr3_length: 13
clone_size: NA
v_call: TRBV25-1
d_call: NA
cdr3_nt: TGTGCCAGCAAGGGACAACGGAGGACTGAAGCTTTCTTT
cdr3_aa: CASKGQRRTEAFF

j_call: TRBJ2-5
cdr3_length: 16
clone_size: NA
v_call: TRBV7-2
d_call: NA
cdr3_nt: TGTGCCAGCAGCTCCCAGTGGGGCTTGCAACAAGAGACCCAGTACTTC
cdr3_aa: CASSSQWGLQQETQYF

j_call: TRBJ2-7
cdr3_length: 13
clone_size: NA
v_call: TRBV3-1
d_call: NA
cdr3_nt: TGTGCCAGCAGCCAAACACAGGATACTCAGCAGTACTTC
cdr3_aa: CASSQTQDTQQYF

j_call: TRBJ1-2
cdr3_length: 17
clone_size: NA
v_call: TRBV14
d_call: NA
cdr3_nt: TGTGCCAGCAGCCAAGGTAACGTTCGGAGCGAGTACTATGGCTACACCTTC
cdr3_aa: CASSQGNVRSEYYGYTF

j_call: TRBJ2-1
cdr3_length: 14
clone_size: NA
v_call: TRBV2
d_call: TRBD1
cdr3_nt: TGTGCCGCCACAGGGACAGGGCCTGGCAATGAGCAGTTCTTC
cdr3_aa: CAATGTGPGNEQFF

j_call: TRBJ2-5
cdr3_length: 15
clone_size: NA
v_call: TRBV12-3/TRBV12-4
d_call: NA
cdr3_nt: TGTGCCAGCAGTTTTCTTCGAGGCGGGGAAGAGACCCAGTACTTC
cdr3_aa: CASSFLRGGEETQYF

j_call: TRBJ2-1
cdr3_length: 15
clone_size: NA
v_call: TRBV12-5
d_call: TRBD1
cdr3_nt: TGTGCTAGTGGTTGGCCCCCGGACAGGGAGAATGAGCAGTTCTTC
cdr3_aa: CASGWPPDRENEQFF

j_call: TRBJ2-1
cdr3_length: 11
clone_size: NA
v_call: TRBV7-2
d_call: NA
cdr3_nt: TGTGCCAGCAGCTTTACAGGGCCGCAGTTCTTC
cdr3_aa: CASSFTGPQFF

j_call: TRBJ2-1
cdr3_length: 16
clone_size: few
v_call: TRBV7-9
d_call: TRBD2
cdr3_nt: TGTGCCAGCAGCCGTTCGGGGGCGGGAGGGGGCAATGAGCAGTTCTTC
cdr3_aa: CASSRSGAGGGNEQFF

j_call: TRBJ1-3
cdr3_length: 15
clone_size: NA
v_call: TRBV7-3
d_call: TRBD1
cdr3_nt: TGTGCCAGCAGCCCAGGGGGTACCTCTGGAAACACCATATATTTT
cdr3_aa: CASSPGGTSGNTIYF

j_call: TRBJ2-7
cdr3_length: 15
clone_size: NA
v_call: TRBV7-6
d_call: TRBD2
cdr3_nt: TGTGCCAGCAGCCCCCGGGAAGCGGGGGACTACGAGCAGTACTTC
cdr3_aa: CASSPREAGDYEQYF

j_call: TRBJ2-7
cdr3_length: 14
clone_size: few
v_call: TRBV14
d_call: TRBD1
cdr3_nt: TGTGCCAGCAGCAATTGGGACAGCGGATACGAGCAGTACTTC
cdr3_aa: CASSNWDSGYEQYF

j_call: TRBJ2-3
cdr3_length: 16
clone_size: many
v_call: TRBV20-1
d_call: TRBD2
cdr3_nt: TGCAGTGCTAGAGAGGCTAGCGGGGGGATGACAGATACGCAGTATTTT
cdr3_aa: CSAREASGGMTDTQYF